Listed below are T cell receptor beta chains from one sample, sequenced in a study of T cells after yellow fever vaccination. TCRdb redid the calling of the 5' RACE reads with MiXCR, one entry per CDR3 protein. The sample has under 600,000 distinct CDR3 sequences; just over 20% are singletons. This material consisted of PBMCs, taken roughly 20 days after the first yellow fever vaccination. The receptors here all came from a man between 18 and 35 years old who received the YFV17D yellow fever vaccine. Both conserved end residues are part of each CDR3. A D gene is named only where the DNA matches it firmly. Not every row has a clone size; where given, it reads once, few, many or a size class.

v_gene,j_gene,abundance,d_gene,CDR3nt,CDR3aa
TRBV4-3,TRBJ2-7,few,TRBD1,TGCGCCAGCAGCCCCGGGACAGGCCAGACCTACGAGCAGTACTTC,CASSPGTGQTYEQYF
TRBV4-1,TRBJ2-2,.,.,TGTGCCAGCAGCCACCTTGGGGCAGGGGTGTTCGGGGAGCTGTTTTTT,CASSHLGAGVFGELFF
TRBV4-1,TRBJ2-5,.,.,TGCGCCAGCAGCCAAGGTGCGGGGCTACGGACGGAAGAGACCCAGTACTTC,CASSQGAGLRTEETQYF
TRBV24-1,TRBJ2-5,.,.,TGTGCCACCAGTGATTGGAGGAAGGGGGAGACCCAGTACTTC,CATSDWRKGETQYF
TRBV2,TRBJ1-1,.,TRBD1,TGTGCCAGCAGTGGGGACAGGGCCTACGGTGAAGCTTTCTTT,CASSGDRAYGEAFF
TRBV2,TRBJ1-5,few,.,TGTGCCAGCAGTGAATATCCTGGTCAGCACTATCAGCCCCAGCATTTT,CASSEYPGQHYQPQHF
TRBV4-3,TRBJ2-4,.,.,TGCGCCAGCAGCCCCGGGATTAAAAACATTCAGTACTTC,CASSPGIKNIQYF
TRBV29-1,TRBJ2-5,few,.,TGCAGCGTATACTGGAACCTCGACGCGGCCCAGTACTTC,CSVYWNLDAAQYF
TRBV27,TRBJ2-3,.,TRBD2,TGTGCCAGCAGTCCCAGGGATATAGCGGGTCGTCGCACAGATACGCAGTATTTT,CASSPRDIAGRRTDTQYF
TRBV12-3/TRBV12-4,TRBJ1-3,few,.,TGTGCCAGCAGTGGACAGGGAAACACCATATATTTT,CASSGQGNTIYF
TRBV20-1,TRBJ1-6,.,.,TGCAGTGCTAGGGGGTATAATTCACCCCTCCACTTT,CSARGYNSPLHF
TRBV7-6,TRBJ2-3,.,.,TGTGCCAGCAGCCTCGACTCGTTCACAGATACGCAGTATTTT,CASSLDSFTDTQYF
TRBV18,TRBJ2-2,many,TRBD1,TGTGCCAGCTCACCTACCGGGACAGGGGTCACCGGGGAGCTGTTTTTT,CASSPTGTGVTGELFF
TRBV5-4,TRBJ1-2,.,.,TGTGCCAGCAGCGATACAGGAAACTATGGCTACACCTTC,CASSDTGNYGYTF
TRBV7-2,TRBJ2-4,.,.,TGTGCCAGCAGCTTAGATAGTTTTCAGTACTTC,CASSLDSFQYF
TRBV24-1,TRBJ1-4,few,TRBD1,TGTGCCACCAGTGACCGCGGACAGGGACCTAATGAAAAACTGTTTTTT,CATSDRGQGPNEKLFF
TRBV27,TRBJ2-1,.,.,TGTGCCAGCAGTTCCCAGGGGTGGACTGAGCAGTTCTTC,CASSSQGWTEQFF
TRBV10-3,TRBJ1-2,few,TRBD1,TGTGCCATCAGTGGACAGGGGTCCATCTATGGCTACACCTTC,CAISGQGSIYGYTF
TRBV20-1,TRBJ2-5,.,.,TGCAGCCCAGTGGAGGGGCTAGAGACCCAGTACTTC,CSPVEGLETQYF
TRBV5-1,TRBJ2-6,few,.,TGCGCCAGCAGCCCAGGGCCGAAAGGGGCCAACGTCCTGACTTTC,CASSPGPKGANVLTF
TRBV4-3,TRBJ1-5,.,TRBD1,TGCGCCAGCAGCCAAGGATCCGGGACAGGGAATCAGCCCCAGCATTTT,CASSQGSGTGNQPQHF
TRBV21-1,TRBJ2-5,few,.,TGTGCCACCGGTAACCAGCGGGGGGTTACAGAGACCCAGTACTTC,CATGNQRGVTETQYF
TRBV11-2,TRBJ2-3,few,.,TGTGCCAGCAGCTTAGTCTCCCCGGGGGATACGCAGTATTTT,CASSLVSPGDTQYF
TRBV19,TRBJ1-6,.,TRBD1,TGTGCCAGTAGCCTCCAGGGGGCTTATTCACCCCTCCACTTT,CASSLQGAYSPLHF
TRBV6-4,TRBJ1-6,.,.,TGTGCCAGCAGTGAGAGGAGCTCCTATAATTCACCCCTCCACTTT,CASSERSSYNSPLHF
TRBV5-1,TRBJ2-3,.,TRBD2,TGCGCCAGCAGCTTGAGTGCTAGCGGGAGGTTAGGTACGCAGTATTTT,CASSLSASGRLGTQYF
TRBV20-1,TRBJ2-4,.,.,TGCAGTGCTAGTCATTCGGGACGGGATCAAAACATTCAGTACTTC,CSASHSGRDQNIQYF